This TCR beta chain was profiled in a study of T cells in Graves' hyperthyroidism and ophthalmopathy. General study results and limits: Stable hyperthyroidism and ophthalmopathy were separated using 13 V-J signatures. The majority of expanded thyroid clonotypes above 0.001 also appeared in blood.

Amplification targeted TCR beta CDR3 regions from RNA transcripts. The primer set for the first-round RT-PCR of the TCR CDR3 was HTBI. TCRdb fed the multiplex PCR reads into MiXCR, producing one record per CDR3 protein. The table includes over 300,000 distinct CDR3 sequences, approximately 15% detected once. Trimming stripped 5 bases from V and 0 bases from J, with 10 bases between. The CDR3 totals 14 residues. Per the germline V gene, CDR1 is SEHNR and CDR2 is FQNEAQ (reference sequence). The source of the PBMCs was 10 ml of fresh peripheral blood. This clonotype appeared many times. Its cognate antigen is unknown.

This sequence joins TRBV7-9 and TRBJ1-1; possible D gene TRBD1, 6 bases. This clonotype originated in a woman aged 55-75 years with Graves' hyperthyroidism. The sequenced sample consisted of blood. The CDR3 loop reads CASSLTGLNTEAFF. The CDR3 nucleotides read TGTGCCAGCAGCCTGACAGGCTTGAACACTGAAGCTTTCTTT. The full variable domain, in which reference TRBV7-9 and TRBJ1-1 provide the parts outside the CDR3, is DTGVSQNPRHKITKRGQNVTFRCDPISEHNRLYWYRQTLGQGPEFLTYFQNEAQLEKSRLLSDRFSAERPKGSFSTLEIQRTEQGDSAMYLCASSLTGLNTEAFFGQGTRLTVV.